The next 18 T cell receptor beta chains were all read from a single sample in a study of post-analysis software for immune sequencing data. For these receptors, no antigen is known. Unique molecular identifiers were built into the TCR beta cDNA libraries. TCRdb called the PCR reads again in MiXCR, with one record for every CDR3 protein. Of under 200,000 distinct CDR3 sequences listed, approximately 30% are singletons. The study, taken as a whole, reports: Roughly five TRBV segments were more frequent in patients than controls; TRBV5-6, TRBV5-1 and TRBV20-1 belonged to this group.

The sequencing input was blood. Every receptor here comes from a girl between 2 and 17 years old with multiple sclerosis.

This sequence joins TRBV6-1 and TRBJ1-5; D is unclear. CDR3 size: 14 residues. CDR1 MNHNS and CDR2 SASEGT come from the germline V gene. V was shortened by 6 bases and J by 3 bases, with 12 bases between the two germline ends. The DNA of the CDR3 is TGTGCCAGCAGAACCGGACGGATCAATCAGCCCCAGCATTTT. It is translated as CASRTGRINQPQHF.

The chain carries TRBV7-9 and TRBJ2-4; 7 bases are shared with TRBD1. TRBJ2-7 matches the DNA end more closely, so the J call is doubtful. The CDR3 has 13 amino acids. From germline, CDR1 is SEHNR and CDR2 FQNEAQ (reference sequence). CDR3 sequence: CASRPTGKYEQYF. In DNA form, the CDR3 reads TGTGCCAGCAGGCCGACAGGGAAATACGAGCAGTACTTC.

Here the CDR3 DNA reads TGCAGCGTTGACCACCCGGACAGGTACACTGAAGCTTTCTTT. It encodes CSVDHPDRYTEAFF. The chain links TRBV29-1 to TRBJ1-1; 7 bases are a match to TRBD1. Germline V CDR1 and CDR2: SQVTM, ANQGSEA. The CDR3 totals 14 residues. Germline trimming cut 3 bases from V and 3 bases from J; bases unmatched to any gene: 7.

In its sample, this clonotype was seen a few times. The gene calls are TRBV4-1 and TRBJ1-5; weak D call: TRBD1 (5 bases). V was cut by 4 bases and J by 8 bases, with 15 bases left in between. The germline V gene has CDR1 MGHRA and CDR2 YSYEKL. The CDR3 spans 14 residues. The chain's CDR3 is CASSLRDGTEPQHF. The CDR3, as DNA: TGCGCCAGCAGCCTTAGGGACGGTACGGAGCCCCAGCATTTT.

This clonotype was recorded at least ten times. The J gene is TRBJ1-6, the V gene TRBV6-5, with 7 bases that match TRBD1. The CDR3 has 14 amino acids. Trimming took 8 bases from V and 14 from J; bases not matched to a gene: 15. Germline CDR1 MNHEY, CDR2 SVGAGI. CDR3 residues: CASGTVRGLSALHF. The CDR3 DNA follows: TGTGCCAGCGGGACAGTCAGGGGACTCTCGGCCCTCCACTTT.

J is TRBJ1-1 and V is TRBV20-1, with D unresolved. Germline CDR1 reads DFQATT; CDR2 reads SNEGSKA (reference sequence). V lost 6 bases and J lost 3, with 11 bases in between. The CDR3 sequence is 12 residues long. CDR3 amino acids: CSAPDGYTEAFF. As DNA, the CDR3 is TGCAGTGCCCCGGATGGGTACACTGAAGCTTTCTTT.

This clonotype was seen a few times. The chain couples TRBV7-9 to TRBJ2-1; TRBD2 matches at 8 bases. V lost 6 bases to trimming and J lost 9 bases; unmatched junction nucleotides: 16. This CDR3 has 16 amino acids. Germline loops: CDR1 SEHNR, CDR2 FQNEAQ (reference sequence). Here the CDR3 reads CASRRTGTSDGIEQFF. DNA of the CDR3: TGTGCCAGCAGGCGGACCGGGACTAGTGACGGGATTGAGCAGTTCTTC.

The chain carries TRBV6-6 and TRBJ1-5; TRBD1 agrees at 7 bases. Trimming took 5 bases from V and 4 from J; bases not matched to a gene: 5. Germline loops: CDR1 MNHNY, CDR2 SVGAGI (reference sequence). The CDR3 is 14 residues long. CDR3 bases: TGTGCCAGCAGTCGCGGGACAGCAAATCAGCCCCAGCATTTT. It is translated as CASSRGTANQPQHF.

In its sample, this clonotype was seen many times. Relative to the germline gene, one junction end is altered; a read error may explain this. The chain carries TRBV7-7 and TRBJ2-5, with 8 bases that match TRBD1. CDR1 is SSHAT and CDR2 is FNYEAQ in the germline V gene (reference sequence). The CDR3 length is 16 residues. CDR3 residues: CASRRGQGGVLETQYF. CDR3 nucleotide sequence: TGTGCTAGCAGACGTGGACAGGGTGGAGTTTTGGAGACCCAGTACTTC.

With regard to this clonotype: A much larger clone lies one base from this, so it may be a read error. The conserved phenylalanine or tryptophan is not found at the CDR3 terminus, so this likely reflects a read error. This chain connects TRBV15 to TRBJ2-5; 8 nucleotides agree with TRBD2. The CDR3 loop spans 15 amino acids. CDR1 LNHNV and CDR2 YYDKDF come from the germline V gene (reference sequence). The ends lost 3 bases at V and 0 bases at J; junction bases unmatched: 3. The chain's CDR3 is CATSSPLADQETQYC. The CDR3 nucleotides are TGTGCCACCAGCAGCCCACTAGCGGACCAAGAGACCCAGTACTGC.

This clonotype came up many times. The V call is TRBV20-1, the J call TRBJ2-7, with 7 positions matching TRBD2. CDR3 length equals 14 residues. CDR1 and CDR2 (germline): DFQATT, SNEGSKA (reference sequence). V trimming: 3 bases; J trimming: 1 base; junction bases outside the gene matches: 6. The CDR3 reads CSASLGGGSYEQYF. CDR3 in DNA: TGCAGTGCTAGTCTCGGCGGGGGTTCCTACGAGCAGTACTTC.

This clonotype showed up many times. The V call is TRBV15, the J call TRBJ1-5; a possible D gene is TRBD1 (6 bases). The V end was cut by 0 bases, the J end by 9 bases, with 9 bases between. CDR3 size: 13 residues. Germline CDR1 and CDR2: LNHNV and YYDKDF (reference sequence). CDR3 region: CATSREQGVPQHF. The CDR3 DNA sequence: TGTGCCACCAGCAGAGAACAGGGAGTGCCCCAGCATTTT.

The chain recombines TRBV29-1 with TRBJ1-2, with D maybe TRBD1 (5 bases). Germline V gene sequence: CDR1 SQVTM, CDR2 ANQGSEA. V lost 5 bases and J lost 8, with 18 bases in between. The CDR3 loop spans 13 amino acids. The CDR3 here is CSVRPRVDGGYTF. CDR3 DNA sequence: TGCAGCGTTCGCCCCAGGGTAGATGGCGGCTACACCTTC. The whole variable domain, remainder taken from reference TRBV29-1 and TRBJ1-2, is SAVISQKPSRDICQRGTSLTIQCQVDSQVTMMFWYRQQPGQSLTLIATANQGSEATYESGFVIDKFPISRPNLTFSTLTVSNMSPEDSSIYLCSVRPRVDGGYTFGSGTRLTVV.

Points on this clonotype: A much larger clone lies one base from this, so it may be a read error. V is TRBV4-1 and J is TRBJ2-4; a possible D gene is TRBD2 (6 bases). This CDR3 spans 16 amino acids. Germline V gives CDR1 MGHRA, CDR2 YSYEKL. Between the trimmed V and J ends, which lost 4 bases and 2 bases, there was a span of 15 bases. The CDR3 here is CASSLPGDSTKNIQYF. For the CDR3, the DNA is TGCGCCAGCAGCCTCCCGGGGGACTCGACCAAAAACATTCAGTACTTC.

The chain links TRBV5-1 to TRBJ2-3; D is perhaps TRBD2 (6 bases). The length of the CDR3 is 17 residues. With 3 bases removed from V and 0 bases from J, the gap between germline ends came to 17 bases. The germline gives CDR1 SGHRS, CDR2 YFSETQ. The DNA for the CDR3 is TGCGCCAGCAGCTGGAGGGGTGGACGAGAAAGCACAGATACGCAGTATTTT. Amino acids: CASSWRGGRESTDTQYF.

This clonotype appeared a few times. The chain carries TRBV5-1 and TRBJ2-3, with D tentatively TRBD2 (5 bases). The ends were cut back, 3 bases at V and 10 bases at J, with 12 bases in the middle. The CDR3 is made up of 12 amino acids. Germline V lookup: CDR1 SGHRS, CDR2 YFSETQ. CDR3 nucleotide sequence: TGCGCCAGCAGCTACCCGGAGGCCTCGCAGTATTTT. Translating gives CASSYPEASQYF.

This clonotype has at least ten counts. This rearrangement joins TRBV6-1 to TRBJ2-4; 7 bases line up with TRBD1. The V gene end was trimmed by 2 bases and the J gene end by 5 bases; junction bases not matched to a gene: 3. This CDR3 spans 14 amino acids. Germline loops: CDR1 MNHNS, CDR2 SASEGT. Written as DNA, the CDR3 is TGTGCCAGCAGTGAAAGGGGGCGGGAAAACATTCAGTACTTC. Encoded protein: CASSERGRENIQYF.

The rearrangement links TRBV12-3 or TRBV12-4 to TRBJ1-1; D gene unclear. This CDR3 has 13 amino acids. Trimming pared 7 bases from V and 1 base from J, leaving 10 bases between. CDR3 region: CASTERANTEAFF. As DNA, the CDR3 is TGTGCCAGCACCGAGCGGGCGAACACTGAAGCTTTCTTT.